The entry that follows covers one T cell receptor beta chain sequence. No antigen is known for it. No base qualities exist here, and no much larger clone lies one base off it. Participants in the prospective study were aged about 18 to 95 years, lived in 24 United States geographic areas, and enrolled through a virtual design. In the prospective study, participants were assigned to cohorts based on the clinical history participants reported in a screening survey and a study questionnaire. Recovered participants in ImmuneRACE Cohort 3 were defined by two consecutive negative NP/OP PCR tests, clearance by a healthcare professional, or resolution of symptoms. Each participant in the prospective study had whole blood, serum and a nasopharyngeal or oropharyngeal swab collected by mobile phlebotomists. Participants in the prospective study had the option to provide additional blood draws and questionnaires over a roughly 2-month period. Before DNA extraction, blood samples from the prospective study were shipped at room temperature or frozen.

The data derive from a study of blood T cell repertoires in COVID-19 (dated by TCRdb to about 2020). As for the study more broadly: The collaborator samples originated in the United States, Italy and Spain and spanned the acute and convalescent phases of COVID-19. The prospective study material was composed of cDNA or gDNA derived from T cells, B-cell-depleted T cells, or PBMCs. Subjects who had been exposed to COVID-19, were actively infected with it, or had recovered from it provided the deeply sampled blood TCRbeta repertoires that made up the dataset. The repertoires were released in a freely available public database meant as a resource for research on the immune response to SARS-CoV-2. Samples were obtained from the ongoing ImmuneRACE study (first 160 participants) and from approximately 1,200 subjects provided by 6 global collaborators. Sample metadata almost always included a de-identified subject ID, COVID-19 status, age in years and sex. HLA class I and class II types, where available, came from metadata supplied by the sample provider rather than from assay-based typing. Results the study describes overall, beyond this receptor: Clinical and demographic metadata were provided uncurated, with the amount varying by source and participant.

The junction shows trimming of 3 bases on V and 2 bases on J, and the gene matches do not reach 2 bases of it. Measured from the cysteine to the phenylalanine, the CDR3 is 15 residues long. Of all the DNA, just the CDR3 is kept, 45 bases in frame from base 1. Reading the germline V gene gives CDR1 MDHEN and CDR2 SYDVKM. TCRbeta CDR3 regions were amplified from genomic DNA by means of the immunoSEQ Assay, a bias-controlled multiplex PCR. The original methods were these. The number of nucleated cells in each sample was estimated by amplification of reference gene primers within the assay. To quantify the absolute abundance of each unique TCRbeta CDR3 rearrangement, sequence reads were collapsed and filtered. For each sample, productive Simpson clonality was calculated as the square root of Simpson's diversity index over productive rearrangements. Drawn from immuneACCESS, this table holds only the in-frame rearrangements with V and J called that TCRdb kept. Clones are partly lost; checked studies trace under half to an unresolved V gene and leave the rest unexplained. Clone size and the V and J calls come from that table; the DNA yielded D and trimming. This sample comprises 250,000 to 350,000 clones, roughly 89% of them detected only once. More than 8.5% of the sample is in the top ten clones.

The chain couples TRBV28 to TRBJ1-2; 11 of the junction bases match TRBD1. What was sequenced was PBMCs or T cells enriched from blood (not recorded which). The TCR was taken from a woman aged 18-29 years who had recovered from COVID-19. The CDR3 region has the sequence CASSFRDRGNYGYTF. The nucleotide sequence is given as TGTGCCAGCAGTTTCCGGGACAGGGGGAACTATGGCTACACCTTC.